Listed here are 21 T cell receptor beta chains from one sample, sequenced in a study of OX40 agonist ivuxolimab in advanced cancers. Method: immunoSEQ multiplex PCR; TCRdb's copy keeps in-frame clones and lacks some. The table lists tens of thousands of clones, about four fifths of them singletons. Source: CD4+ or CD8+ T cells sorted from blood, taken in a trial of the OX40 agonist ivuxolimab. These receptors came from an adult with an advanced solid tumor such as melanoma, head and neck, liver or kidney cancer.

The chain employs TRBV6-5 and TRBJ1-2, with D uncertain. Per germline, CDR1 MNHEY and CDR2 SVGAGI. Trimming took off 2 bases at V and 4 bases at J, with 8 bases between the two ends. This CDR3 spans 13 amino acids. The CDR3, as DNA: TGTGCCAGCAGTTACCGGAGCCTCTATGGCTACACCTTC. Translated: CASSYRSLYGYTF.

The CDR3 DNA sequence: TGTGCTAGTGACTTGGGTGAGGCTTTCTTT. Its protein is CASDLGEAFF. This chain joins TRBV12-5 and TRBJ1-1; D gene uncertain. This CDR3 contains 10 residues. Trimming took 7 bases from V and 11 from J, leaving 11 bases between them. Germline assignment: CDR1 LGHNT and CDR2 FRNRAP.

CDR3 nucleotides: TGCGCCAGCAGCCAAGATCAGGCGGTCTACAATGAGCAGTTCTTC. Its protein is CASSQDQAVYNEQFF. This chain connects TRBV4-1 to TRBJ2-1, with no clear D. V was pared by 0 bases and J by 3 bases, with 9 bases between. Per the germline V gene, CDR1 is MGHRA and CDR2 is YSYEKL. The CDR3 totals 15 residues.

This chain uses TRBV27 with TRBJ2-5; TRBD2 agrees at 7 bases. Germline-derived CDR1 and CDR2 are MNHEY and SMNVEV (reference sequence). The CDR3 totals 14 residues. V trimming: 5 bases; J trimming: 2 bases; junction bases outside the gene matches: 5. The CDR3 DNA sequence: TGTGCCAGCAGTCTCCAAGCGGGGCAAGAGACCCAGTACTTC. Its translation is CASSLQAGQETQYF.

The V call is TRBV5-3, the J call TRBJ2-2; D is undetermined. TRBV5-3 is designated an ORF whose function remains uncertain. This CDR3 has 14 amino acids. Between the trimmed V and J ends, which lost 0 bases and 6 bases, there was a span of 9 bases. CDR3: CARSLGVWPGELFF. The CDR3 DNA is TGTGCCAGAAGCTTGGGGGTATGGCCCGGGGAGCTGTTTTTT.

This clone was seen more than once but under ten times. The CDR3 DNA reads TGTGCCAGCAGCTTAGCGGGGGGAGGGGCAGCGACCTACGAGCAGTACTTC. Translation: CASSLAGGGAATYEQYF. The chain links TRBV11-3 to TRBJ2-7; 7 bases fit TRBD2. This CDR3 region has 17 residues. Per the germline V gene, CDR1 is SGHNT and CDR2 is YENEEA. After removal of 1 base from V and 2 bases from J, the junction contained 11 bases not matched to a gene. Filled out from reference TRBV11-3 and TRBJ2-7, the complete variable domain reads EAGVVQSPRYKIIEKKQPVAFWCNPISGHNTLYWYLQNLGQGPELLIRYENEEAVDDSQLPKDRFSAERLKGVDSTLKIQPAELGDSAVYLCASSLAGGGAATYEQYFGPGTRLTVT.

The V and J genes are TRBV19 and TRBJ1-2, with TRBD1 matching over 8 bases. The V gene end was trimmed by 3 bases and the J gene end by 2 bases; junction bases not matched to a gene: 8. Germline-derived CDR1 and CDR2 are LNHDA and SQIVND (reference sequence). This CDR3 comprises 16 residues. The CDR3 loop reads CASSIPVQGENYGYTF. The CDR3 DNA reads as TGTGCCAGTAGTATTCCGGTACAGGGGGAAAACTATGGCTACACCTTC.

This chain links TRBV9 with TRBJ2-2; D is possibly TRBD1 or TRBD2 (5 bases each). Trimming took 2 bases from V and 6 from J, leaving 23 bases between them. From germline, CDR1 is SGDLS and CDR2 YYNGEE. This CDR3 has 18 amino acids. This chain's CDR3 is CASSVNYQGEYQPGELFF. In DNA form, the CDR3 reads TGTGCCAGCAGCGTTAACTATCAGGGAGAGTACCAGCCCGGGGAGCTGTTTTTT.

This clone has a single count. The chain is built from TRBV7-9 and TRBJ2-5, with TRBD1 matching over 7 bases. Looked up from germline, CDR1 is SEHNR and CDR2 is FQNEAQ (reference sequence). With 8 bases clipped from V and 2 bases from J, the junction kept 5 bases outside the gene matches. The CDR3 has 13 amino acids. CDR3 region: CASRGTAQETQYF. Here the CDR3 DNA reads TGTGCCAGCCGAGGGACAGCTCAAGAGACCCAGTACTTC.

This clone was counted only a few times. V and J are TRBV9 and TRBJ1-2, with TRBD1 matching 7 bases. After removal of 0 bases from V and 4 bases from J, the junction contained 9 bases not matched to a gene. Per the germline V gene, CDR1 is SGDLS and CDR2 is YYNGEE. CDR3 size: 16 residues. As DNA, the CDR3 is TGTGCCAGCAGCGTAGGGAAGAACCGGGACAGCTATGGCTACACCTTC. Encoded protein: CASSVGKNRDSYGYTF. The full variable domain, with the rest looked up from reference TRBV9 and TRBJ1-2, is DSGVTQTPKHLITATGQRVTLRCSPRSGDLSVYWYQQSLDQGLQFLIQYYNGEERAKGNILERFSAQQFPDLHSELNLSSLELGDSALYFCASSVGKNRDSYGYTFGSGTRLTVV.

The chain carries TRBV11-2 and TRBJ1-1, with D possibly matching TRBD1 (5 bases). Germline CDR1 is SGHAT and CDR2 is FQNNGV. This CDR3 comprises 12 residues. The germline V and J ends were trimmed by 3 bases and 7 bases, with 9 bases remaining between them. The CDR3: CASSFDSREAFF. The CDR3 nucleotides are TGTGCCAGCAGCTTCGACAGCCGTGAAGCTTTCTTT.

The chain carries TRBV14 and TRBJ1-5; possibly TRBD1 for D (5 bases). Germline V gene lookup returns CDR1 SGHDN and CDR2 FVKESK. This CDR3 contains 13 residues. V lost 7 bases, J lost 7 bases, and 14 bases lay in between. DNA of the CDR3: TGTGCCAGCATGCGAAAGGGGCCCCAGCCCCAGCATTTT. This encodes CASMRKGPQPQHF.

The CDR3 DNA follows: TGTGCCTGGGACGACAGCTCCTACGAGCAGTACTTC. Its protein is CAWDDSSYEQYF. The rearrangement joins TRBV30 to TRBJ2-7; maybe TRBD1 (5 bases). This CDR3 is built from 12 residues. CDR1 GTSNPN and CDR2 SVGIG come from the germline V gene (reference sequence). Trimming shortened V by 5 bases and J by 0 bases, and 8 bases separated the two germline ends.

V is TRBV29-1 and J is TRBJ2-4; TRBD1 might be the D (5 bases). Germline CDR1 reads SQVTM; CDR2 reads ANQGSEA. This CDR3 is built from 13 residues. V was pared by 3 bases and J by 6 bases, with 12 bases between. The CDR3 here is CSVELTQGNIQYF. CDR3 DNA sequence: TGCAGCGTTGAGTTGACTCAGGGAAACATTCAGTACTTC.

The gene calls are TRBV19 and TRBJ2-1; tentative D call: TRBD1 (6 bases). In germline, CDR1 is LNHDA, CDR2 SQIVND (reference sequence). The CDR3 is made up of 12 amino acids. V lost 5 bases to trimming and J lost 9 bases, with 11 bases between them. CDR3 amino acids: CASSVQGTEQFF. The CDR3 DNA reads as TGTGCCAGTAGTGTACAGGGAACTGAGCAGTTCTTC.

The CDR3: CASSSSSYEQYF. CDR3 nucleotides: TGTGCCAGCAGTTCCAGCTCCTACGAGCAGTACTTC. V and J are TRBV27 and TRBJ2-7; D call uncertain. The V end lost 4 bases, the J end lost 0 bases, and 4 bases lay between the germline ends. CDR1 and CDR2 from the germline V gene are MNHEY and SMNVEV (reference sequence). The CDR3 runs 12 residues.

This chain connects TRBV9 to TRBJ2-1, with 11 bases matching TRBD2. This CDR3 is 17 amino acids long. With V trimmed by 0 bases and J by 5 bases, 7 bases remained unmatched. Germline CDR1 is SGDLS and CDR2 is YYNGEE. This CDR3 reads CASSVGGGLAANNEQFF. CDR3 nucleotides: TGTGCCAGCAGCGTAGGAGGGGGACTAGCGGCAAACAATGAGCAGTTCTTC.

The chain employs TRBV7-9 and TRBJ2-5; no clear D gene. Trimming took off 3 bases at V and 0 bases at J, with 11 bases between the two ends. Germline V gene data show CDR1 as SEHNR and CDR2 as FQNEAQ (reference sequence). The CDR3 is 15 amino acids. CDR3: CASSFPSRNQETQYF. The DNA of the CDR3 is TGTGCCAGCAGCTTTCCGAGTAGAAACCAAGAGACCCAGTACTTC.

This chain joins TRBV15 and TRBJ2-4; D gene uncertain. Germline CDR1 LNHNV, CDR2 YYDKDF (reference sequence). The ends were cut back, 3 bases at V and 11 bases at J, with 14 bases in the middle. The CDR3 sequence is 13 residues long. The CDR3 nucleotides are TGTGCCACCAGCAGTCTCGCGCGCTACGTTCAGTACTTC. It encodes CATSSLARYVQYF.

V usage is TRBV7-8 and J usage is TRBJ2-7; 8 bases align to TRBD1. The V segment lost 4 bases and the J segment 4 bases; nucleotides outside the gene matches: 9. The CDR3 totals 15 residues. Germline-derived CDR1 and CDR2 are SGHVS and FQNEAQ. The CDR3 nucleotides read TGTGCCAGCAGCTCCCCGCGGGACAGGCCTTACGAGCAGTACTTC. As protein: CASSSPRDRPYEQYF. The variable domain in full, with the rest retrieved from reference TRBV7-8 and TRBJ2-7, is GAGVSQSPRYKVAKRGQDVALRCDPISGHVSLFWYQQALGQGPEFLTYFQNEAQLDKSGLPSDRFFAERPEGSVSTLKIQRTQQEDSAVYLCASSSPRDRPYEQYFGPGTRLTVT.

The genes are TRBV2 and TRBJ2-7, with D tentatively TRBD1 (6 bases). The V and J ends lost 6 bases and 1 base respectively, with 16 bases between them. The CDR3 sequence is 15 residues long. The germline V gene encodes CDR1 SNHLY and CDR2 FYNNEI. The CDR3 region has the DNA TGTGCCAGCAGCCCCACCACGGGACAATCCTACGAGCAGTACTTC. Translating gives CASSPTTGQSYEQYF.